This T cell receptor beta chain was identified during a study of T cell repertoires in cytomegalovirus infection. This clonotype was picked up many times. Each CDR3 protein gets one entry after TCRdb re-called the reads with MiXCR. The sample records under 200,000 distinct CDR3 sequences, approximately 9.6% being singletons. Per the germline V gene, CDR1 is SGHDN and CDR2 is FVKESK. The CDR3 runs to 15 residues. Trimming took off 0 bases at V and 4 bases at J, with 10 bases between the two ends. Sequencing was done on a sample of PBMCs. The chain recombines TRBV14 with TRBJ2-1, with D perhaps matching TRBD1 (6 bases). This clonotype was sampled from a human donor in good health (CMV status not recorded). Some clones in this sample may be carry-over from other donors' samples. In DNA, the CDR3 is TGTGCCAGCAGCCAAGAAAGGACAGCTTACAATGAGCAGTTCTTC. Protein product: CASSQERTAYNEQFF. The full variable domain, rest sourced from reference TRBV14 and TRBJ2-1, is EAGVTQFPSHSVIEKGQTVTLRCDPISGHDNLYWYRRVMGKEIKFLLHFVKESKQDESGMPNNRFLAERTGGTYSTLKVQPAELEDSGVYFCASSQERTAYNEQFFGPGTRLTVL.